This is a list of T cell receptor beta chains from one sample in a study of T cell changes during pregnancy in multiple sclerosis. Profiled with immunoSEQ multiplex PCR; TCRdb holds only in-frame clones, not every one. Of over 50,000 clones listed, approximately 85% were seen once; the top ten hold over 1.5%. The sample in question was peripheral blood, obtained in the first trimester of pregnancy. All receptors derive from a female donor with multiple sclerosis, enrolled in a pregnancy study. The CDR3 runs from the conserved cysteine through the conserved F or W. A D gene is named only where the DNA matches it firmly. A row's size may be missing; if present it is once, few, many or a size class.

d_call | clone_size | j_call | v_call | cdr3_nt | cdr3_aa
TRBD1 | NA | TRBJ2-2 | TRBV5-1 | TGCGCCAGCAGCTTGGCATTCGGACAGGGGAACACCGGGGAGCTGTTTTTT | CASSLAFGQGNTGELFF
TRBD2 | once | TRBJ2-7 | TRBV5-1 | TGCGCCAGCAGCTTGGACAGATGGGGGGGGCAGTACTTC | CASSLDRWGGQYF
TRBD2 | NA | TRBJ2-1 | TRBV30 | TGTGCCTGGAAAGGGACTAGCTCCTACAATGAGCAGTTCTTC | CAWKGTSSYNEQFF
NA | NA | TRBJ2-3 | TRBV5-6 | TGTGCCAGCAGCCCCGTCCGCGCCACGTTCACAGATACGCAGTATTTT | CASSPVRATFTDTQYF
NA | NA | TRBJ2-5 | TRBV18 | TGTGCCAGCTCCATCAATTTGGAGACCCAGTACTTC | CASSINLETQYF
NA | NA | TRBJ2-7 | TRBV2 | TGTGCCAGTCTCACAGGGACATCCGAGCAGTACTTC | CASLTGTSEQYF
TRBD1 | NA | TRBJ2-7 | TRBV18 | TGTGCCAGCTCACCGGGTCGGACAGGAATAACCTACGAGCAGTACTTC | CASSPGRTGITYEQYF
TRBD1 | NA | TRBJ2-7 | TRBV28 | TGTGCCAGCAGTCCCCCAGGGGGTGCACTAAGCTACGAGCAGTACTTC | CASSPPGGALSYEQYF
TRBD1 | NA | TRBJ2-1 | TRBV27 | TGTGCCAGCAGACTACAGGGACAGGGGCACCATGAGCAGTTCTTC | CASRLQGQGHHEQFF
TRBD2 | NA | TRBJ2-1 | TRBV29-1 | TGCAGCGTTGATATCGGCGGGAGCTCCTACAATGAGCAGTTCTTC | CSVDIGGSSYNEQFF
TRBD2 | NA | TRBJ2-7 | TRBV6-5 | TGTGCCAGCAGGATAAGCGGGATCTCCTACGAGCAGTACTTC | CASRISGISYEQYF
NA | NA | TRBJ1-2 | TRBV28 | TGTGCCAGCAGTTTCCATTATGGCTACACCTTC | CASSFHYGYTF
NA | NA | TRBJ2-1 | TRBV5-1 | TGCGCCAGCAGCCCCCGCGATGGAGGCTCCTACAATGAGCAGTTCTTC | CASSPRDGGSYNEQFF
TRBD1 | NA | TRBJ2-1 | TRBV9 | TGTGCCAGCAGCCCACGGACAGGGTTCTACAATGAGCAGTTCTTC | CASSPRTGFYNEQFF
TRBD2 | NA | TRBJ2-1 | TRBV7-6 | TGTGCCAGCAGCTTAATAACTAGCGGGAGTTCCTACAATGAGCAGTTCTTC | CASSLITSGSSYNEQFF
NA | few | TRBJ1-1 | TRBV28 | TGTGCCAGCAGTTTCCTAAACACTGAAGCTTTCTTT | CASSFLNTEAFF
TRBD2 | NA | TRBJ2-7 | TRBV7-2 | TGTGCCAGCAGCCGACTAGCGAGGGACTACGAGCAGTACTTC | CASSRLARDYEQYF
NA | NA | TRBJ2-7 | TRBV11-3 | TGTGCCAGCAGCTTAGATCTTGAGGTAAAGATCTCCTACGAGCAGTACTTC | CASSLDLEVKISYEQYF
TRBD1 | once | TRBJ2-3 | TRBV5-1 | TGCGCCAGCAGCTTGGCCAGGACAGGAAAGCCAGATACGCAGTATTTT | CASSLARTGKPDTQYF
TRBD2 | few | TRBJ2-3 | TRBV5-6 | TGTGCCAGCAGCTTGGGTCTAGCGGGAGTAGGAGATACGCAGTATTTT | CASSLGLAGVGDTQYF
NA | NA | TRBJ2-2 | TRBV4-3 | TGCGCCAGCAGCCAAAAAGGAGGGCTAGCGTACACCGGGGAGCTGTTTTTT | CASSQKGGLAYTGELFF
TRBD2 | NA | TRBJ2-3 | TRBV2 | TGTGCCAGCAGGAAGGGACTAGCGGCTAGCACAGATACGCAGTATTTT | CASRKGLAASTDTQYF
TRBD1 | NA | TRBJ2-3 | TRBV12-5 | TGTGCTAGTGGTTCAGCACTCGGACAGGCCACTAGCACAGATACGCAGTATTTT | CASGSALGQATSTDTQYF
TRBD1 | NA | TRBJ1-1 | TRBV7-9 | TGTGCCAGCAGCCCCCGACAGGGAGAAACTGAAGCTTTCTTT | CASSPRQGETEAFF
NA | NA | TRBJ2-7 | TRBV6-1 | TGTGCCAGCAGTGATTTGTCAGGGGCGGGCGAGCAGTACTTC | CASSDLSGAGEQYF
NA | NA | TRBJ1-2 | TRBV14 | TGTGCCAGCAGCCAAGTGGGGACACCCTATGGCTACACCTTC | CASSQVGTPYGYTF
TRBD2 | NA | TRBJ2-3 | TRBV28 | TGTGCCAGCACCACTAGCGGGAGAACAGATACGCAGTATTTT | CASTTSGRTDTQYF
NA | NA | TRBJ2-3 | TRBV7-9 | TGTGCCAGCAGCTCAGGCCCCTCAGGGGTCACAGATACGCAGTATTTT | CASSSGPSGVTDTQYF
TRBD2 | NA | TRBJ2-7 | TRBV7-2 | TGTGCCAGCAGCAGGACTAGCGGGAGGGGGAAGTACGAGCAGTACTTC | CASSRTSGRGKYEQYF
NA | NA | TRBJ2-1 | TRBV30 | TGTGCCTGGAGTGTAGGCCCGGGAAGGGAGCAGTTCTTC | CAWSVGPGREQFF
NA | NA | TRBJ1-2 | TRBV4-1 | TGCGCCAGCAGCCAGGTTCGGGAAGCTAACTATGGCTACACCTTC | CASSQVREANYGYTF
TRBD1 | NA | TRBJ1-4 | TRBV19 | TGTGCCAGTAGTCCTGTGACAGGGCGTGAAAAACTGTTTTTT | CASSPVTGREKLFF
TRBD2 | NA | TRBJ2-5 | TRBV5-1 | TGCGCCAGCAGCTTGGGTGGGACTAGCGGGAGTGAGACCCAGTACTTC | CASSLGGTSGSETQYF
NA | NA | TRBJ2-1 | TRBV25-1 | TGTGCCAGCAGTGAATATAACTGGGGAGGCTCCTACAATGAGCAGTTCTTC | CASSEYNWGGSYNEQFF
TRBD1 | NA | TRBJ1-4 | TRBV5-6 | TGTGCCAGCAGCTTTGACAGGGGAGGTGAAAAACTGTTTTTT | CASSFDRGGEKLFF
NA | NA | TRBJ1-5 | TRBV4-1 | TGCGCCAGCAGCCAGATACAGGGAGGCAATCAGCCCCAGCATTTT | CASSQIQGGNQPQHF
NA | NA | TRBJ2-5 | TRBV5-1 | TGCGCCAGCAGCTTGGGGAGGGAGGAGACCCAGTACTTC | CASSLGREETQYF
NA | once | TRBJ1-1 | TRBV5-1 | TGCGCCAGCAGCTCAGGTCACACTGAAGCTTTCTTT | CASSSGHTEAFF
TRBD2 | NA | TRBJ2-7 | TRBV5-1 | TGCGCCAGCAGCCAAACTAGCGGGCAGTACTACGAGCAGTACTTC | CASSQTSGQYYEQYF
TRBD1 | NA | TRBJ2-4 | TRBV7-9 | TGTGCCAGCAGCCCTCTGGAGGGGACAGGGCTTAAAAACATTCAGTACTTC | CASSPLEGTGLKNIQYF
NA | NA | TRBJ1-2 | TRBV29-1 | TGCAGCGTTGACCCCACCTCAGGAGGGAACTATGGCTACACCTTC | CSVDPTSGGNYGYTF